This TCR beta chain was sequenced for a study of early stage breast cancer tumors. As to this clone: Other DNA sequences in the sample encode the same CDR3.

This CDR3 is 13 amino acids long. Trimming cost V 2 bases and J 1 base, with 5 bases left between them. In germline, CDR1 is SGHAT, CDR2 FQNNGV. The protocol was immunoSEQ multiplex PCR, while the TCRdb copy is restricted to in-frame clones and leaves out a portion. The sample has tens of thousands of clones, over 80% seen once. Input material: blood. The rearrangement links TRBV11-2 to TRBJ1-1; D not certain. The TCR comes from a person aged 65-85 years with breast cancer. The CDR3 spells CASSLRGNTEAFF. The CDR3 nucleotides read TGTGCCAGCAGCTTAAGAGGGAACACTGAAGCTTTCTTT.